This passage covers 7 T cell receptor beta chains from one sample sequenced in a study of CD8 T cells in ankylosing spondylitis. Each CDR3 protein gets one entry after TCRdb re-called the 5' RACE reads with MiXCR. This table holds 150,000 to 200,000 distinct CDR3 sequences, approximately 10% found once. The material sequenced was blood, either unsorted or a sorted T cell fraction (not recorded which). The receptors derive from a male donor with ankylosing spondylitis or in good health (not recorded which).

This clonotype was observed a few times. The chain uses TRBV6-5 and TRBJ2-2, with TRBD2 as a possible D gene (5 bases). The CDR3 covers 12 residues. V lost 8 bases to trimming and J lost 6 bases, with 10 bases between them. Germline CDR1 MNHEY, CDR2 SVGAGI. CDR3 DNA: TGTGCCAGCTCGGCTAGCCCCGGGGAGCTGTTTTTT. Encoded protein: CASSASPGELFF.

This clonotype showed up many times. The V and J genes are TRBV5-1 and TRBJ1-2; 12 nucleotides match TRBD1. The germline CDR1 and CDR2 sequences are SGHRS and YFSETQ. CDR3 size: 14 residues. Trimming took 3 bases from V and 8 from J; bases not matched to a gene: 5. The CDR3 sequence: CASSSGQGAQGYTF. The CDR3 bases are TGCGCCAGCAGCTCGGGACAGGGGGCACAAGGCTACACCTTC.

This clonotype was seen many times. CDR3 in DNA: TGTGCCATCAGTGCAGCCGGGACATCGGTTGGCGAGCAGTACTTC. Translation gives CAISAAGTSVGEQYF. The genes are TRBV10-3 and TRBJ2-7, with D possibly matching TRBD1 (6 bases). This CDR3 has 15 amino acids. Trimming cost V 4 bases and J 6 bases, with 19 bases left between them. CDR1 is ENHRY and CDR2 is SYGVKD in the germline V gene.

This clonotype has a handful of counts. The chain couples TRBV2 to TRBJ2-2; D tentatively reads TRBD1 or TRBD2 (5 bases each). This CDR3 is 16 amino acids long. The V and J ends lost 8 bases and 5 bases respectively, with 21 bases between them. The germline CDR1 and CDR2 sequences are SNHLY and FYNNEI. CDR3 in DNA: TGTGCCAGCCGGGACGGATTCCAAGCGAGTACCGGGGAGCTGTTTTTT. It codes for CASRDGFQASTGELFF. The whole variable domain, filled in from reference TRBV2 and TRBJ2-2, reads EPEVTQTPSHQVTQMGQEVILRCVPISNHLYFYWYRQILGQKVEFLVSFYNNEISEKSEIFDDQFSVERPDGSNFTLKIRSTKLEDSAMYFCASRDGFQASTGELFFGEGSRLTVL.

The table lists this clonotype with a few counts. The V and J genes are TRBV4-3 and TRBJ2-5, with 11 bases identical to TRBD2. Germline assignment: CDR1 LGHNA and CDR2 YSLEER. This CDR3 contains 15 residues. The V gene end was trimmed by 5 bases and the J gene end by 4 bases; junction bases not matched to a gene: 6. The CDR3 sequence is CASSSGTSGGETQYF. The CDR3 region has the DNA TGCGCCAGCAGCTCAGGCACTAGCGGGGGAGAGACCCAGTACTTC.

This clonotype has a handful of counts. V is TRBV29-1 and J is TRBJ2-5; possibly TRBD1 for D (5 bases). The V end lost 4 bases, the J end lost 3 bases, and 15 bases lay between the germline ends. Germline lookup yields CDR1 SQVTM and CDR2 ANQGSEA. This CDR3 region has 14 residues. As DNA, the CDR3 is TGCAGCGTTGCGCAGGGCCAGGGAAAAGAGACCCAGTACTTC. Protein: CSVAQGQGKETQYF. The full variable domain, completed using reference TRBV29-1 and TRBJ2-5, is SAVISQKPSRDICQRGTSLTIQCQVDSQVTMMFWYRQQPGQSLTLIATANQGSEATYESGFVIDKFPISRPNLTFSTLTVSNMSPEDSSIYLCSVAQGQGKETQYFGPGTRLLVL.

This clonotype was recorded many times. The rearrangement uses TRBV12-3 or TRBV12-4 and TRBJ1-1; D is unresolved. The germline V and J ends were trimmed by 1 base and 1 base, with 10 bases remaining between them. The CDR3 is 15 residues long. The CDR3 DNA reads TGTGCCAGCAGTTTAGGGGCCGTAGGGAACACTGAAGCTTTCTTT. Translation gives CASSLGAVGNTEAFF.